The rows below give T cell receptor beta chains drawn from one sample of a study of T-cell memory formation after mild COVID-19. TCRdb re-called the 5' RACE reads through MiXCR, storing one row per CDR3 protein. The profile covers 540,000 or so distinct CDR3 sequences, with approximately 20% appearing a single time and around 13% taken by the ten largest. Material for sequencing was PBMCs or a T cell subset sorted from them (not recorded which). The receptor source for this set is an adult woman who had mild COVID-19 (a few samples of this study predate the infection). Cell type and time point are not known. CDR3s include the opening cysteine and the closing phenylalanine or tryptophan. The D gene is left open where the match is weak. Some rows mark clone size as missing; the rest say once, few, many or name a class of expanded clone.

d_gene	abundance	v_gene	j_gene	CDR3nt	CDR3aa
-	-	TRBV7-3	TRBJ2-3	TGTGCCAGCCAGTACCAGACCACAGATACGCAGTATTTT	CASQYQTTDTQYF
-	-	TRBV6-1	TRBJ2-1	TGTGCCAGCAGTGAAGCGATAGGAGTTGGGGGGTACAATGAGCAGTTCTTC	CASSEAIGVGGYNEQFF
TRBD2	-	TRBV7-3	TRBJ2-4	TGTGCCAGCAGCTTACAGGGAGGGGTTAACAACATTAAGTACTTC	CASSLQGGVNNIKYF
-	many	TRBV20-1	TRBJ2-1	TGCTCGGCGGACCGCTACAATGAGCAGTTCTTC	CSADRYNEQFF
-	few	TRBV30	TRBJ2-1	TGTGCCTGGAGTGGGCGGAGGGCCGGGGATGAGCAGTTCTTC	CAWSGRRAGDEQFF
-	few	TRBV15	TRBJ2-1	TGTGCCACCAGCCGGTGGGGCGGCGATGAGCAGTTCTTC	CATSRWGGDEQFF
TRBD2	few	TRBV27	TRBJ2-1	TGTGCCAGCAGTAACTTTCGGGGACTAGCGGGATGGGAGCAGTTCTTC	CASSNFRGLAGWEQFF
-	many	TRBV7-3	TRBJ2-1	TGTGCCAGCATTACTGGCGGGACTTGCAACAATGAGCAGTTCTTC	CASITGGTCNNEQFF
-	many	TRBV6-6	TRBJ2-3	TGTGCCATCAACCCTGGTAGCCTCACAGATACGCAGTATTTT	CAINPGSLTDTQYF
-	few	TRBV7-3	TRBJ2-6	TGTGCCAGCAGCTCTCAACACTCACAGGGATCTGGGGCCAACGTCCTGACTTTC	CASSSQHSQGSGANVLTF
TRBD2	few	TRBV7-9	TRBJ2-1	TGTGCCAGCAGCTTAAAGCGGGGGCAAGCCGGAGATGAGCAGTTCTTC	CASSLKRGQAGDEQFF
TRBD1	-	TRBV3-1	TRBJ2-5	TGTGCCAGCAGCCAAGTGACAGGGTCGGACGAGACCCAGTACTTC	CASSQVTGSDETQYF
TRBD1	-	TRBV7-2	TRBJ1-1	TGTGCCAGCAGCATTCAGGGGGCGCCAGGCGAAGCTTTCTTT	CASSIQGAPGEAFF
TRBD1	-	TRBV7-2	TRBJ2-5	TGTGCCAGCAGCCACGGCAGGGGGCTCCAAGAGACCCAGTACTTC	CASSHGRGLQETQYF
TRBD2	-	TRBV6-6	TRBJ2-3	TGTGCCAGCAGTTACAGAGCGGGGGGGCGAGATACGCAGTATTTT	CASSYRAGGRDTQYF
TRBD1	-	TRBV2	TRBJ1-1	TGTGCCAGCAAGCGGGACAGGGGACTAAATGAAGCTTTCTTT	CASKRDRGLNEAFF
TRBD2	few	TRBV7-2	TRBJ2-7	TGTGCCAGCAGCTTCGTAGCGGGAGGGCCTCCCTACGAGCAGTACTTC	CASSFVAGGPPYEQYF
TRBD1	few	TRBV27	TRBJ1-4	TGTGCCAGCACCACCCGACTGGGGAAGCCGGGACAGTCCAATGAAAAACTGTTTTTT	CASTTRLGKPGQSNEKLFF
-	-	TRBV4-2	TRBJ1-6	TGTGCCAGCAGCCAAGAGGTACGGGGTTCGAATTCACCCCTCCACTTT	CASSQEVRGSNSPLHF
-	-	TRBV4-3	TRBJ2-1	TGCGCCAGCAGCCAAGAGAGCGGGCCCAACTACAATGAGCAGTTCTTC	CASSQESGPNYNEQFF
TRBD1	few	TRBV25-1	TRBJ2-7	TGTGCCAGCAGTGATACAGGGGGCGGCTACGAGCAGTACTTC	CASSDTGGGYEQYF
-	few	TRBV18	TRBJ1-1	TGTGCCAGCTCATTAAAACTCGGGGGAGCTTTCTTT	CASSLKLGGAFF
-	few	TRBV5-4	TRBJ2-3	TGTGCCAGCAGCTTAACGCAGACTAGCACAGATACGCAGTATTTT	CASSLTQTSTDTQYF
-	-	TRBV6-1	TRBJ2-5	TGTGCCAGCAAGGTTTGGGATCTCGACAGTGAGACCCAGTACTTC	CASKVWDLDSETQYF
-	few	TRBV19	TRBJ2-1	TGTGCCAGTAGTTCTGGGGGGGGCTTTCCGGTGCAGTTCTTC	CASSSGGGFPVQFF
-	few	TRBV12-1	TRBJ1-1	TGTGCCAGCAGCTTTGAGAGGGTCGCAGACCGGGACACTGAAGCTTTCTTT	CASSFERVADRDTEAFF
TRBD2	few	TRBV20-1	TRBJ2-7	TGCAGTGCTAGAGAACCACAGGGACTAGCCTACGAGCAGTACTTC	CSAREPQGLAYEQYF
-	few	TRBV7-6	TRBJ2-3	TGTGCCAGCAGCTTTTCACGGGCCACTAGCACAGATACGCAGTATTTT	CASSFSRATSTDTQYF
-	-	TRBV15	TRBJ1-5	TGTGCCACCAGCAGAGAATTTCATCAGCCCCAGCATTTT	CATSREFHQPQHF
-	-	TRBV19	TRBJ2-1	TGTGCCAGTAGTATTGGTGGGGGGGCAGGAGAGCAGTTCTTC	CASSIGGGAGEQFF
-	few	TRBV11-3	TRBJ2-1	TGTGCCAGCAGCCCAGATGGCGGGGCAATATACAATGAGCAGTTCTTC	CASSPDGGAIYNEQFF
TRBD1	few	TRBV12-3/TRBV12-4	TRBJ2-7	TGTGCCAGCAGTGGGGGACAGCTCTACGAGCAGTACTTC	CASSGGQLYEQYF
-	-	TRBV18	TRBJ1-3	TGTGCCAGCTCACCCGGGCCCGACTCTGGAAACACCATATATTTT	CASSPGPDSGNTIYF
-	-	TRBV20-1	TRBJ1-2	TGCAGTGCTAGAGATCGGGGCGTACTTATTAACTATGGCTACACCTTC	CSARDRGVLINYGYTF
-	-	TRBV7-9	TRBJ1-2	TGTGCCAGCAGCTTAGCGGCGTATGGCTACACCTTC	CASSLAAYGYTF
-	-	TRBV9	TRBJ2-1	TGTGCCAGCAGCGTCGCGGCGCAAATCAATGAGCAGTTCTTC	CASSVAAQINEQFF
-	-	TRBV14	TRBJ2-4	TGTGCCAGCAGCCAAGACTTAGCCAAAAACATTCAGTACTTC	CASSQDLAKNIQYF
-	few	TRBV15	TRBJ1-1	TGTGCCACCAGCAGAGCGGTCACAGGGCGAACTGAAGCTTTCTTT	CATSRAVTGRTEAFF
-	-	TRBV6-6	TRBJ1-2	TGTGCCAGCAGGAGAGACAGCGCATATGGCTACACCTTC	CASRRDSAYGYTF
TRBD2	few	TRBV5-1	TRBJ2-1	TGCGCCAGCAGCTTGGCCCCAACTAGCGGGGGGTACAATGAGCAGTTCTTC	CASSLAPTSGGYNEQFF
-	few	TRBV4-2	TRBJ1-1	TGTGCCAGCAGCCAAGTCGGGCAGCTGAACACTGAAGCTTTCTTT	CASSQVGQLNTEAFF
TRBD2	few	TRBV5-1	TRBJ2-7	TGCGCCAGCAGCTCCTTGGGTAGCGGGGACGAGCAGTACTTC	CASSSLGSGDEQYF
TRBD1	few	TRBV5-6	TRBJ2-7	TGTGCCAGCAGCTGGGGACAGAGCTCCTACGAGCAGTACTTC	CASSWGQSSYEQYF
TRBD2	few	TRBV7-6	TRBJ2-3	TGTGCCAGCAGCTTAGCGTCGGCGGGAGTGCTAGATACGCAGTATTTT	CASSLASAGVLDTQYF
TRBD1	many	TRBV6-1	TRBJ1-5	TGTGCCAGCAGTCGACAGGGGAATCAGCCCCAGCATTTT	CASSRQGNQPQHF
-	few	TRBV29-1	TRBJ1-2	TGCAGCGTTGTTCAGAACTATGGCTACACCTTC	CSVVQNYGYTF
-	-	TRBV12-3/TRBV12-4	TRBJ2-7	TGTGCCAGCAGTTCCTCGTTACTAGATTCGTCCTCCTACGAGCAGTACTTC	CASSSSLLDSSSYEQYF
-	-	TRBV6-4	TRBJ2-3	TGTGCCAGCGGAATGTGGGTAGGAGATACGCAGTATTTT	CASGMWVGDTQYF
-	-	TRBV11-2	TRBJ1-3	TGTGCCAGCAGCCGGACTTCTGGAAACACCATATATTTT	CASSRTSGNTIYF
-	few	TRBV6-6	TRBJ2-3	TGTGCCAGCAGTTACTCGTGGGCAGTATCTAGCACAGATACGCAGTATTTT	CASSYSWAVSSTDTQYF